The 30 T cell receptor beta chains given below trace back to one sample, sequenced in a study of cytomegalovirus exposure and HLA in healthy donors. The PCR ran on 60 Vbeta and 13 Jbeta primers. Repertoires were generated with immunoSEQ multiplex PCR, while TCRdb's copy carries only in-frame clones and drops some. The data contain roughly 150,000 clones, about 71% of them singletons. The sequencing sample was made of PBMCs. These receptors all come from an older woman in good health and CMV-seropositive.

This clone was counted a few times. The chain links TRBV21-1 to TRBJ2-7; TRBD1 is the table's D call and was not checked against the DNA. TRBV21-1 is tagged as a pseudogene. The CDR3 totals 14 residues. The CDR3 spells CASSGRDTSYEQYF. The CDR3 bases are TGTGCCAGCAGCGGTCGGGACACTTCCTACGAGCAGTACTTC.

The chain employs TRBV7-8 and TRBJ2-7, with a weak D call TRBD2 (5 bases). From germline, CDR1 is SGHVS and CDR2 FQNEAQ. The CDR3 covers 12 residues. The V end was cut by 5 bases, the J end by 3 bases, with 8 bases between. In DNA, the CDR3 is TGTGCCAGCAGCACCCGGGACTACGAGCAGTACTTC. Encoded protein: CASSTRDYEQYF. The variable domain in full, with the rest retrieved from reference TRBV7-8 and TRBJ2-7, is GAGVSQSPRYKVAKRGQDVALRCDPISGHVSLFWYQQALGQGPEFLTYFQNEAQLDKSGLPSDRFFAERPEGSVSTLKIQRTQQEDSAVYLCASSTRDYEQYFGPGTRLTVT.

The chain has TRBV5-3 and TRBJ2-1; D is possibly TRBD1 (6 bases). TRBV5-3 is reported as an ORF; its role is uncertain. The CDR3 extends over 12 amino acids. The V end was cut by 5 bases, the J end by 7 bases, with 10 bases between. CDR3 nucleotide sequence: TGTGCCAGAAGGCGACAGGCGAATGAGCAGTTCTTC. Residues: CARRRQANEQFF.

CDR3 in amino acids: CASSGPGRTGETQYF. CDR3 nucleotides: TGTGCCAGCAGTGGACCGGGGAGGACGGGGGAGACCCAGTACTTC. This chain joins TRBV28 and TRBJ2-5; D is possibly TRBD2 (6 bases). Germline CDR1 MDHEN, CDR2 SYDVKM. Trimming shortened V by 5 bases and J by 5 bases, and 18 bases separated the two germline ends. The CDR3 has 15 residues.

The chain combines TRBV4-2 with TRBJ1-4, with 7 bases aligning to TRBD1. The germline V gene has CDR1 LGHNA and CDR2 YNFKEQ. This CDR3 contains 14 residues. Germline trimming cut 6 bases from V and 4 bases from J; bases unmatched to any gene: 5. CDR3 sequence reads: CASSRDRDNEKLFF. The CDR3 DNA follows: TGTGCCAGCAGTCGCGACAGGGATAATGAAAAACTGTTTTTT.

CDR3 in amino acids: CASKEAGERDTQYF. The CDR3 region has the DNA TGTGCCAGCAAGGAGGCAGGGGAAAGAGATACGCAGTATTTT. The rearrangement joins TRBV28 to TRBJ2-3, with D possibly TRBD1 on 6 matching bases. CDR1 is MDHEN, CDR2 SYDVKM, per germline. The germline V and J ends were trimmed by 7 bases and 5 bases, with 16 bases remaining between them. The CDR3 covers 14 residues.

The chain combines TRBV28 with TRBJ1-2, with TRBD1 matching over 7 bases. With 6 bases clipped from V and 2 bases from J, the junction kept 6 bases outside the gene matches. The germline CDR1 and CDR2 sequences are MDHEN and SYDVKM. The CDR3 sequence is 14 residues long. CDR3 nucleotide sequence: TGTGCCAGCAGCTACAGGGGAGCGAACTATGGCTACACCTTC. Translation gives CASSYRGANYGYTF.

The CDR3 DNA reads TGTGCCAGCACTGGACAGGGGGTCGCCTACGAGCAGTACTTC. Translation gives CASTGQGVAYEQYF. This chain joins TRBV2 and TRBJ2-7; 10 positions agree with TRBD1. The germline CDR1 and CDR2 sequences are SNHLY and FYNNEI. J lost 2 bases, V lost 7 bases, and 5 bases had no gene match. CDR3 length: 14 amino acids.

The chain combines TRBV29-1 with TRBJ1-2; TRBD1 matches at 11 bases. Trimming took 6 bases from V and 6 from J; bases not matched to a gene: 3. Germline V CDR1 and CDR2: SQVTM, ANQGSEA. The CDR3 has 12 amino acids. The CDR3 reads CSVRGQGDGYTF. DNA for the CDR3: TGCAGCGTCCGGGGACAGGGGGATGGCTACACCTTC.

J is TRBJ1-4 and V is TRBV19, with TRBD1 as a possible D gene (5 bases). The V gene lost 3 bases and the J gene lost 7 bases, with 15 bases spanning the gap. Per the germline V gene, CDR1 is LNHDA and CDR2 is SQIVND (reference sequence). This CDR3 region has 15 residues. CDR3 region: CASSMGPPLSEKLFF. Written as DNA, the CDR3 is TGTGCCAGTAGTATGGGGCCTCCCCTTTCTGAAAAACTGTTTTTT. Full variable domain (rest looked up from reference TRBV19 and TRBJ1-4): DGGITQSPKYLFRKEGQNVTLSCEQNLNHDAMYWYRQDPGQGLRLIYYSQIVNDFQKGDIAEGYSVSREKKESFPLTVTSAQKNPTAFYLCASSMGPPLSEKLFFGSGTQLSVL.

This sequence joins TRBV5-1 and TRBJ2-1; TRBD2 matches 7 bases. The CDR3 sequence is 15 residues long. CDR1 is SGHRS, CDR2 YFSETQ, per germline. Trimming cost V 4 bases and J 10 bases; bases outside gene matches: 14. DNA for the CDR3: TGCGCCAGCAGCCTTGGTGCGGGAGCCGCGGGAGAGCAGTTCTTC. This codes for CASSLGAGAAGEQFF.

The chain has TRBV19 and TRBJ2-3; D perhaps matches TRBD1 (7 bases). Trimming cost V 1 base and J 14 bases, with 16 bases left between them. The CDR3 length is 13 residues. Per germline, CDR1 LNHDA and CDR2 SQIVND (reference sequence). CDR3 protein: CASSIGGDRSLYF. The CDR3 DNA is TGTGCCAGTAGTATAGGGGGGGACAGATCCTTGTATTTT.

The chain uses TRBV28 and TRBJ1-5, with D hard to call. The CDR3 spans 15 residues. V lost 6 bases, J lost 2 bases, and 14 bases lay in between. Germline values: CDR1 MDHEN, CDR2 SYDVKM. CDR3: CASSSNSLGNQPQHF. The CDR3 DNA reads TGTGCCAGCAGCTCCAACAGCCTCGGCAATCAGCCCCAGCATTTT.

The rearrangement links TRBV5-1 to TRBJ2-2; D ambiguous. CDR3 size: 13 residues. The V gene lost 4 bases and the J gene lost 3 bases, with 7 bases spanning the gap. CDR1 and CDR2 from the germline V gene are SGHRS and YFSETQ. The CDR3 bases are TGCGCCAGCAGCCGTAGTTACACCGGGGAGCTGTTTTTT. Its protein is CASSRSYTGELFF.

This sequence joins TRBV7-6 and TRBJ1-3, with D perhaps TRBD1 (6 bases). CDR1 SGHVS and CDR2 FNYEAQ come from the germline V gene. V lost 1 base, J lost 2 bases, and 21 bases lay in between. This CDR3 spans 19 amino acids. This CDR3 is CASSLGGGQGTLAGNTIYF. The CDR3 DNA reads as TGTGCCAGCAGCTTAGGGGGGGGGCAGGGGACCCTCGCTGGAAACACCATATATTTT.

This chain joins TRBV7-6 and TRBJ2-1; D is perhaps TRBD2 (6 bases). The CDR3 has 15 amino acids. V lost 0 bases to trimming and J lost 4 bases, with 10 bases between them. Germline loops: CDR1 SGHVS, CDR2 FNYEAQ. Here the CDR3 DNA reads TGTGCCAGCAGCTTAGCGAGGGGAGGATACAATGAGCAGTTCTTC. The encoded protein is CASSLARGGYNEQFF. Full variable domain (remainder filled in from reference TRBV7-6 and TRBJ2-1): GAGVSQSPRYKVTKRGQDVALRCDPISGHVSLYWYRQALGQGPEFLTYFNYEAQQDKSGLPNDRFSAERPEGSISTLTIQRTEQRDSAMYRCASSLARGGYNEQFFGPGTRLTVL.

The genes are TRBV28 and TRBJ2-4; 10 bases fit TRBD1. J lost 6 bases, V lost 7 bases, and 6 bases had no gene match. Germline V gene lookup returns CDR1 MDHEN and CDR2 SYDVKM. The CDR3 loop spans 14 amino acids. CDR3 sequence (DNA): TGTGCCAGCAACGGACAGGGGGAGCGAAACATTCAGTACTTC. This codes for CASNGQGERNIQYF.

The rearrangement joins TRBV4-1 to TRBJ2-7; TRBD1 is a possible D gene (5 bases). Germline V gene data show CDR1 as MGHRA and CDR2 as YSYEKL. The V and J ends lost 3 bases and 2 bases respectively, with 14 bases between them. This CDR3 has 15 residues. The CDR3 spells CASSQWGELTYEQYF. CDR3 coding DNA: TGCGCCAGCAGCCAGTGGGGCGAACTGACCTACGAGCAGTACTTC.

The CDR3 is CASREGPWNEQFF. The CDR3 DNA follows: TGTGCCAGCAGGGAGGGGCCTTGGAATGAGCAGTTCTTC. The chain recombines TRBV2 with TRBJ2-1, with D possibly TRBD2 on 6 matching bases. Trimming stripped 6 bases from V and 7 bases from J, with 13 bases between. CDR3 length: 13 residues. Germline V gives CDR1 SNHLY, CDR2 FYNNEI.

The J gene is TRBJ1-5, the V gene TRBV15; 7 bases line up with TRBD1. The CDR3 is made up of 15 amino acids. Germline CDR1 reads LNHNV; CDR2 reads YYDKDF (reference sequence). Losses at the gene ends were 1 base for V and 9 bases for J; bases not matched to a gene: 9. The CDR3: CATSRVGQVGWPQHF. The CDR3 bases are TGTGCCACCAGCAGAGTTGGACAGGTGGGGTGGCCCCAGCATTTT.

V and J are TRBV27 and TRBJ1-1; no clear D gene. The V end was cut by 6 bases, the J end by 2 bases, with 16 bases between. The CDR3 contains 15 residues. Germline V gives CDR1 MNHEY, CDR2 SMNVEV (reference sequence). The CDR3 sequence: CASRPPSSPNTEAFF. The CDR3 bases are TGTGCCAGCAGACCGCCGAGCTCACCCAACACTGAAGCTTTCTTT.

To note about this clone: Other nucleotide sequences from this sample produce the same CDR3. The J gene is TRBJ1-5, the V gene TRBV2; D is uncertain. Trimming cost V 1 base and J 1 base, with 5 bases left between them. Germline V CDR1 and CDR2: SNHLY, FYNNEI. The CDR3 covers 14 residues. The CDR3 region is CASSEGRSNQPQHF. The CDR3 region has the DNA TGTGCCAGCAGTGAAGGCCGGAGCAATCAGCCCCAGCATTTT.

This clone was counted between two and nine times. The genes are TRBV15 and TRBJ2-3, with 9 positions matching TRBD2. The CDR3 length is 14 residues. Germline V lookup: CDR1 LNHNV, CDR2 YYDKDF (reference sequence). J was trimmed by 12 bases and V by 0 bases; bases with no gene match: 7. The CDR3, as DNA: TGTGCCACCAGCAGAGATCGCGTTAGCGGGAGTCAGTATTTT. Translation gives CATSRDRVSGSQYF.

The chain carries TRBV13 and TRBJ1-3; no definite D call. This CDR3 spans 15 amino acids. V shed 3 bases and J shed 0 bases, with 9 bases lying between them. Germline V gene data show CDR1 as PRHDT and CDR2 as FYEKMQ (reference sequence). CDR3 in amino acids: CASSFVRASGNTIYF. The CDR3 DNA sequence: TGTGCCAGCAGCTTTGTCCGAGCCTCTGGAAACACCATATATTTT.

The CDR3 protein is CASSYSGGVGYNEQFF. The CDR3 nucleotides are TGTGCCAGCAGTTACTCTGGCGGGGTAGGGTACAATGAGCAGTTCTTC. V gene TRBV6-5 combines with J gene TRBJ2-1; the D gene is possibly TRBD2 (6 bases). Germline V lookup: CDR1 MNHEY, CDR2 SVGAGI. V was shortened by 0 bases and J by 4 bases, with 13 bases between the two germline ends. The CDR3 sequence is 16 residues long.

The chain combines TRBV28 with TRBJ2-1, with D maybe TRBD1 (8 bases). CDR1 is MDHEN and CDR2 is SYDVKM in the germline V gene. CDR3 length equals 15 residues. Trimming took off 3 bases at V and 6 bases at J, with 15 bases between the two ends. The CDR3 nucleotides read TGTGCCAGCAGTTTTGCACAGGGGGGGATCAATGAGCAGTTCTTC. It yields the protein CASSFAQGGINEQFF.

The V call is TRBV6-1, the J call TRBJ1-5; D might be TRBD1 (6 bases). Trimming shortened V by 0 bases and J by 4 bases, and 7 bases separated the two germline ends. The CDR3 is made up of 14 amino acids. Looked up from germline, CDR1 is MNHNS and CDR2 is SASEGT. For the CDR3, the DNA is TGTGCCAGCAGTGAAGCTACAGGGAATCAGCCCCAGCATTTT. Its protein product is CASSEATGNQPQHF.

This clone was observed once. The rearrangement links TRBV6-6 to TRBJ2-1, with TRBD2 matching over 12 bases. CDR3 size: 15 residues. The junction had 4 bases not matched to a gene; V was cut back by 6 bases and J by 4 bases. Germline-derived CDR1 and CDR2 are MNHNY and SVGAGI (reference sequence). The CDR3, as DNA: TGTGCCAGCAGGTTTACTAGCGGGGGGTACAATGAGCAGTTCTTC. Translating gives CASRFTSGGYNEQFF.

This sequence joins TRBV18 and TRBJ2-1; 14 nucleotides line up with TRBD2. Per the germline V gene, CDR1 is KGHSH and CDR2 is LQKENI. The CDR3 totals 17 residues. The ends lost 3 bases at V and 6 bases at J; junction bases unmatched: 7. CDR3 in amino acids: CASSPGTSGSGSNEQFF. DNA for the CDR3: TGTGCCAGCTCACCCGGGACTAGCGGGAGTGGATCCAATGAGCAGTTCTTC.

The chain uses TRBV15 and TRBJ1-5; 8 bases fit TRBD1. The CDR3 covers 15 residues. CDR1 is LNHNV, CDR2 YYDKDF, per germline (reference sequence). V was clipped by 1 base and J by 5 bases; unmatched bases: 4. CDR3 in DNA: TGTGCCACCAGCAGAGGACAGGGGATTGATCAGCCCCAGCATTTT. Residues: CATSRGQGIDQPQHF.